Given below is one T cell receptor (beta chain) in context. It has no known antigen specificity. Nothing much larger sits one base from this clone, and base qualities are not available. TCRbeta CDR3 regions were amplified from genomic DNA using the immunoSEQ Assay, a bias-controlled multiplex PCR. Concerning the study's data processing: Nucleated cell counts per sample were estimated from amplification of reference gene primers within the assay. Sequence reads were collapsed and filtered to measure the absolute abundance of every unique TCRbeta CDR3 rearrangement. For each sample, productive Simpson clonality was calculated by taking the square root of Simpson's diversity index across productive rearrangements. As stored in TCRdb, this immuneACCESS dataset retains in-frame rearrangements with V and J assigned. A fraction of the clones does not appear; measured against another copy, unresolved V genes explain less than half of the discrepancy, and the remainder lacks a known reason. Clone size and the V and J calls come from that table; the DNA yielded D and trimming. The sample table records about 160,000 clones; more than 75% of these occur just once. Together, the top ten hold over 9% of the sample.

One collaborating source in Seattle enrolled patients during active infection and followed them longitudinally through the course of disease. The collaborating institutions used their own protocols to collect whole blood in K2EDTA tubes. For TCRbeta analysis, collaborators shipped samples in one of three forms: frozen whole blood, isolated PBMCs, or DNA extracted from either of those sample types. These data originate in a study of blood T cell repertoires in COVID-19 (dated by TCRdb to 2020 to 2021). Background for the entire study: The collaborator samples originated in the United States, Italy and Spain and spanned the acute and convalescent phases of COVID-19. The repertoires were made available in a free public database intended to serve as a resource for research on the immune response to SARS-CoV-2. The sample metadata nearly always contained a de-identified subject ID, COVID-19 status, age in years and sex. The samples were drawn from two sources: the first 160 participants of the ongoing ImmuneRACE study, and some 1,300 subjects contributed by 6 global collaborators. The material from the prospective study consisted of cDNA or gDNA derived from T cells, B-cell-depleted T cells, or PBMCs. The dataset comprised deeply sampled blood TCRbeta repertoires from subjects exposed to, actively infected with, or recovered from COVID-19. HLA class I and class II types, where available, came from metadata supplied by the sample provider rather than from assay-based typing. Results and caveats for the whole study, not just this receptor: The quantity of clinical and demographic metadata differed by source and by participant and was supplied without curation.

V was cut back by 7 bases and J by 6 bases, leaving a gap of 16 bases between them. The CDR3 measures 15 amino acids from cysteine to phenylalanine. Only the CDR3 DNA is retained, 45 bases long and in frame from the first base. CDR1 and CDR2 were assigned from the germline V gene as SNHLY and FYNNEI. Material for sequencing was peripheral blood. The clonotype comes from a woman in her 70s with COVID-19, enrolled during active disease. The chain was built from TRBV2 and TRBJ1-6; matching of 6 bases hints at TRBD1 as the D gene. The DNA is TGTGCCAGCAAACGGACAGCGTCGCCTAATTCACCCCTCCACTTT. Translation gives CASKRTASPNSPLHF.